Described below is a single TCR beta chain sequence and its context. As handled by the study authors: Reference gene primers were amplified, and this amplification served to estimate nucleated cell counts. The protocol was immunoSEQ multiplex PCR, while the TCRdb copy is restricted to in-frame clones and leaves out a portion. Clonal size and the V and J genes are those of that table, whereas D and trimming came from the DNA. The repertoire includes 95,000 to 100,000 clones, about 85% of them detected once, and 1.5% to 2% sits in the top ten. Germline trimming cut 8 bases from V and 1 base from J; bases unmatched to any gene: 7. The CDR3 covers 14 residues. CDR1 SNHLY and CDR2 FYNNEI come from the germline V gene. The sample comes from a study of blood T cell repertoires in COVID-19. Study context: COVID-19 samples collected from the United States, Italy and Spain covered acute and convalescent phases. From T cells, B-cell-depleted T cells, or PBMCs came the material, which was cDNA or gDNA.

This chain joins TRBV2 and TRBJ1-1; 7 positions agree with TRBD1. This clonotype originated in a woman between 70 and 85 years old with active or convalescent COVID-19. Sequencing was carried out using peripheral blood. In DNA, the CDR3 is TGTGCCAGCGTAGGGGACAGAAAGAACACTGAAGCTTTCTTT. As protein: CASVGDRKNTEAFF.